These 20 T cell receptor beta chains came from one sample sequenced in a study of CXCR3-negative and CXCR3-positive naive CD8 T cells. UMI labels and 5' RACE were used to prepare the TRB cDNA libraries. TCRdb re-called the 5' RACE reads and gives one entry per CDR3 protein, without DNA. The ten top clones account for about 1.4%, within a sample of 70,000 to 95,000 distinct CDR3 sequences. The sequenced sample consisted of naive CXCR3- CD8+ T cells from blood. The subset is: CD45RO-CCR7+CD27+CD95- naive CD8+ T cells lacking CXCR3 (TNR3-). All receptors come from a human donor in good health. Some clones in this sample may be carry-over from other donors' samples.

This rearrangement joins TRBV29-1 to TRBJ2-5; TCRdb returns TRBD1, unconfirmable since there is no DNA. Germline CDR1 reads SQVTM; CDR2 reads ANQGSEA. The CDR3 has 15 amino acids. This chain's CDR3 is CSVEGGPQLQETQYF.

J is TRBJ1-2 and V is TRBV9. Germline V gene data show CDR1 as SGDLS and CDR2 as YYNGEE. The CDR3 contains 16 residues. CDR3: CASSPGWKGNNYGYTF.

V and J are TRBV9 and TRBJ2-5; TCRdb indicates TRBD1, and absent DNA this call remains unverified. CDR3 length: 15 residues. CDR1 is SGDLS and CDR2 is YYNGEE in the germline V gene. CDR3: CASSSGAGGQETQYF.

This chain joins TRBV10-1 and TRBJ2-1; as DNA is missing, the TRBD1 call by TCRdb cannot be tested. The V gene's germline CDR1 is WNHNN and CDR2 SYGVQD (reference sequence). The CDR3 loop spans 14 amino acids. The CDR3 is CASSRTGNYNEQFF.

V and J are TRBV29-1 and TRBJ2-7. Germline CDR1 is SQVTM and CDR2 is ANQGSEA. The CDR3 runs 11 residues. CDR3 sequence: CSVVVSYEQYF.

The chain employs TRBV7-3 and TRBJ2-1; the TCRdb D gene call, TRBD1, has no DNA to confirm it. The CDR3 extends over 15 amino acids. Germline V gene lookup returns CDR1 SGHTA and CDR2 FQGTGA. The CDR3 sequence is CASSPGTASYNEQFF.

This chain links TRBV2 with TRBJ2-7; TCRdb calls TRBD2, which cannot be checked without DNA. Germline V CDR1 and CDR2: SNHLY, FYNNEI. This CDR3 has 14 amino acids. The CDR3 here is CASSGSGAFYEQYF.

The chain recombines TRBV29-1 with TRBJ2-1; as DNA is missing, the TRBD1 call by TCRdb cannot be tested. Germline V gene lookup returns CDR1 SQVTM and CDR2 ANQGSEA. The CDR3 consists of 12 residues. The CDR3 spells CSGRDSYNEQFF.

The CDR3 sequence: CSVSQGTYEQYF. V usage is TRBV29-1 and J usage is TRBJ2-7. Germline CDR1 is SQVTM and CDR2 is ANQGSEA. The CDR3 is 12 residues long.

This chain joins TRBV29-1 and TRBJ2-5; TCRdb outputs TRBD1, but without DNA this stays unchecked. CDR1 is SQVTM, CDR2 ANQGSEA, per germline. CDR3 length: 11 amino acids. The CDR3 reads CSTWGQETQYF.

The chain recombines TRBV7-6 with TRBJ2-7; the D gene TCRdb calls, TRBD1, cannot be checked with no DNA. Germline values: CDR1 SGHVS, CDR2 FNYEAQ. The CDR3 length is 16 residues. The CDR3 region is CASSLEPGQGVGEQYF.

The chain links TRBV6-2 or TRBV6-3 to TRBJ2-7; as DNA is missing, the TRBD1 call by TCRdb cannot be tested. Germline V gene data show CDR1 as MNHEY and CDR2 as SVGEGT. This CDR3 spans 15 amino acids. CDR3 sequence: CASSSDRPSSYEQYF.

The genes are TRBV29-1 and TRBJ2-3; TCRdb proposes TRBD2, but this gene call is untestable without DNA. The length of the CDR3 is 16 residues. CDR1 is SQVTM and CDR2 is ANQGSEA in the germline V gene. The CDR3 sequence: CSVDLAGTWVTDTQYF.

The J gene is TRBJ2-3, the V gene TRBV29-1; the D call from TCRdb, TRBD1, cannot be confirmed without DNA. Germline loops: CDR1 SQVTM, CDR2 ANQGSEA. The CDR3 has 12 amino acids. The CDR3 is CSVYRGGDTQYF.

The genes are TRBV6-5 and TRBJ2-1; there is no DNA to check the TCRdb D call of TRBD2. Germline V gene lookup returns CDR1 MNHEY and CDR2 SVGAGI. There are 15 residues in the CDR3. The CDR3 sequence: CASSSLAGGPDEQFF.

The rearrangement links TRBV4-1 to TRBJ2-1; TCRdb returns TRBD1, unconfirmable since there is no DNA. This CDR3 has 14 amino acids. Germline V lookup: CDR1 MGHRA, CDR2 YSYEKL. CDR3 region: CASSQGWGGDEQFF.

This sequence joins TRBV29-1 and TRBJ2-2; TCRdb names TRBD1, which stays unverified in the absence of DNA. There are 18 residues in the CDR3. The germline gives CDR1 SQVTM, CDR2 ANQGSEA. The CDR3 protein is CSVAGDGGSRLNTGELFF.

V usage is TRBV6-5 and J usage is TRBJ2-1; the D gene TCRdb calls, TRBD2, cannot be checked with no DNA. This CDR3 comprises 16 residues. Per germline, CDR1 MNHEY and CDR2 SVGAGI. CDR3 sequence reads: CASSYSTARRYNEQFF.

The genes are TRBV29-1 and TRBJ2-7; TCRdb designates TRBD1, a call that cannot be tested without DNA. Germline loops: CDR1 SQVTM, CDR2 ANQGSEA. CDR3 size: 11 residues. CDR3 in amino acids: CSVGRGGEQYF.

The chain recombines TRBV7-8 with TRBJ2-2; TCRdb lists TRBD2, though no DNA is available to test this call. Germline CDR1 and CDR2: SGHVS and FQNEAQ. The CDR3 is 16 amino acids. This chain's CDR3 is CASSLGAGVNTGELFF.